This TCR beta chain was documented in a study of brain T cells in children with intractable seizures (dated by TCRdb to the early 2020s). For the wider study: A NanoString immunology panel was first used to screen resected brain tissue from 40 to 55 pediatric epilepsy surgery cases for immune gene transcripts. Of the roughly twelve selected surgery cases, pre-surgery blood was also sequenced for eight, so four had brain tissue only.

TCR beta chain sequences were generated from genomic DNA using the immunoSEQ assay. The authors' pipeline ran thus. CDR3 sequences not starting with the conserved framework cysteine at position 104 were manually removed. To get clonality, the normalized Shannon's Diversity Index was subtracted from one, giving values from 0 (maximal diversity) to 1 (oligoclonal). Chi-squared comparison-of-proportions tests were used to check whether the frequency of the same CDR3 differed between samples, for example brain versus blood. Public clonotypes were found through immuneACCESS searches, while the VDJdb browser was used to judge similarity to known antiviral clonotypes. In TCRdb, the immuneACCESS table is reduced to in-frame sequences with V and J assigned. These tables do not hold every clone; where another copy was compared, an unresolved V gene accounts for under half, and the others remain unexplained. V and J calls plus clone size are reproduced from that table; the DNA served to infer D and trimming. Recorded for this sample are approximately 41,000 clones; about 93% of them occurred a single time. The ten most abundant clones make up approximately 6% of the sample.

About this clone: No antigen is known for it. No base-level quality is on record; no much larger clone is a single base apart.

The sample's time point label is to be understood as: resected brain tissue, or blood drawn just prior to surgery. The surgery cases showing the highest brain T cell transcript signatures were chosen for TCR beta chain sequencing of brain tissue and, when available, of blood. Prior to surgery, the patients had been treated with at least one anti-epileptic drug. TCR-sequenced patients were children with drug-resistant epilepsy due to tuberous sclerosis complex, focal cortical dysplasia, Rasmussen encephalitis or hemimegalencephaly. Bulk genomic DNA was isolated from unsorted brain tissue and whole blood using the Monarch genomic DNA purification kit. Inclusive of the bounding cysteine and phenylalanine, the CDR3 is 13 residues long. The kept DNA is CDR3 alone, 39 bases in frame from the first base. The germline V gene (reference sequence) specifies GTSNPN as CDR1 and SVGIG as CDR2. Beyond this particular receptor, the publication reports: Viral specificity was inferred only from CDR3 sequence similarity, and patients' HCMV serostatus was unknown. Because pre- and post-surgery blood were sequenced to different depths, clones absent from the pre-surgery sample may reflect undersampling.

This clonotype was obtained from a girl aged 2-10 years with tuberous sclerosis and intractable seizures. The rearranged chain carries TRBV30 and TRBJ2-7, with 7 bases in between that match TRBD1. The sample consisted of peripheral blood, taken at surgery. The DNA is as follows: TGTGCTTACGACAGGGTGGATTCCAACGAGCAGTACTTC. Its protein product is CAYDRVDSNEQYF.